This TCR beta chain was captured in a study of T cells in Graves' hyperthyroidism and ophthalmopathy (dated by TCRdb to between 2018 and 2020). For context, the study as a whole: Peripheral blood was collected at initial diagnosis, before any treatment. To identify distinguishing TCR V-J signatures, a discovery cohort of some 100 patients was used, comprising 43 with Graves' ophthalmopathy and 57 with stable Graves' hyperthyroidism. Prospective prediction of ophthalmopathy was tested in an independent validation cohort of 18 to 20 hyperthyroidism patients and 17 patients who later progressed to ophthalmopathy. The roughly 91 discovery patients were randomly divided into training and test sets at a 7:3 ratio. In addition, the study compared T-cell repertoires in thyroid tissue and in blood from over 5 Graves' hyperthyroidism patients. Once sampling was done, hyperthyroidism patients were given methimazole at a starting dose of 30 mg daily, whereas ophthalmopathy patients were given high-dose intravenous methylprednisolone. TCR Vbeta CDR3 sequencing of roughly 140 peripheral blood samples (more than 40 ophthalmopathy, about 75 hyperthyroidism and around 17 progressor patients) is reported in the paper.

The TCR beta CDR3 regions were amplified from RNA transcripts. A first-round RT-PCR of the TCR CDR3 used the HTBI primer set with the Qiagen OneStep RT-PCR kit. Libraries were constructed in a second round of multiplex PCR, after which size selection and purification were carried out. Sequencing of the libraries was done on an Illumina HiSeq2000 using paired-end 100 bp reads. As for the authors' bioinformatics: SOAPnuke was used to process the raw data, throwing out any read that contained adapters or uncalled bases, had a mean Phred below 15, or lacked an exact constant-primer or identifier match. COPE v1.2.5 was used to merge high-quality paired reads, and clonotypes were defined as unique nucleotide sequences. MiTCR v1.1 was used to align the clonotypes against IMGT TRBV, TRBD and TRBJ reference segments. The analysis was restricted to V-J combinations with a frequency above 0.0001, which together covered roughly 99% of the repertoires. A TCS score was defined as the ratio of F50 (clonal expansion) to E x V (chaos), with BLOSUM62-based TCRdist applied between CDR3 peptides within each V-J. Welch's t-statistics and random forest reduced roughly 540 V-J features to 10 to 15, which were used in a naive Bayes classifier (R e1071). Starting from the raw public reads, TCRdb applied fastp trimming at Q25, assembled clones with MiXCR and retained in-frame beta chains. Merged by CDR3 protein, the rows form single entries marked with the most common genes and DNA. TCRdb's processing, not the authors' own work, is the source of the V and J calls. This sample lists 150,000 or so distinct CDR3 sequences; approximately 20% were detected once. About two thirds of the sample lies in the top ten.

Hyperthyroidism patients were newly diagnosed, had a disease duration of under 2 months, and were aged 18 to 65 years. The study excluded patients with uncontrolled infections, other autoimmune diseases, pregnancy or lactation. Diagnoses were established on the basis of clinical symptoms, serum thyroxine and TRAb, thyroid ultrasound, and orbital computed tomography. Blood from progressor patients was collected at the time of first diagnosis with hyperthyroidism, before any ophthalmopathy symptoms had appeared. PBMCs were isolated from 7.5 to 10 ml of fresh peripheral blood by Ficoll-Paque density gradient centrifugation. Patients classed as progressors first received a Graves' hyperthyroidism diagnosis and then went on to develop ophthalmopathy during follow-up. Total RNA was extracted with Trizol reagent, and quality was checked on an Agilent 2100 Bioanalyzer. What the authors observed across the whole study: A 13 V-J signature model separated ophthalmopathy from stable hyperthyroidism, with roughly 88% sensitivity and 81.08% specificity in cross-validation and 80%/75% in testing. Blood samples also contained most of the expanded thyroid clonotypes (frequency above 0.001), which suggests that blood repertoires may reflect thyroid immune responses. No statistical method was used to set the sample size in advance, and investigators knew the group allocation. In validation, the model predicted progression to ophthalmopathy a median of around six months before onset, with approximately 70% sensitivity and around 76% specificity.

The cysteine opens and the phenylalanine closes a CDR3 of 16 amino acids. Kept here is only the CDR3 DNA, which spans 48 bases and is read in frame from base 1. Trimming accounts for 7 bases at V and 6 bases at J, while the number of junction bases matched to no gene is 12. The germline V gene specifies MGHRA as CDR1 and YSYEKL as CDR2. Notes on this clonotype: There is no known antigen for this receptor. Per-nucleotide qualities are absent, and no much larger clonotype sits a single base away.

The rearrangement combines TRBV4-1 with TRBJ2-1, and 10 bases in between align with TRBD1. This sequence was found in a woman in her fifties or sixties with Graves' hyperthyroidism that later progressed to Graves' ophthalmopathy. The material sequenced was blood. The CDR3 region reads CASTRGGQGGSNEQFF. The nucleotides are TGCGCCAGCACTCGAGGAGGACAGGGGGGGTCCAATGAGCAGTTCTTC.